The 5 T cell receptor beta chains below were found in one sample sequenced in a study of blood T cell repertoires in COVID-19. Using immunoSEQ multiplex PCR, the repertoire was profiled, and TCRdb retains in-frame clones only, with some absent. There are 80,000 or so clones in the sample; approximately 86% occur only once, and 1.9% lies in the top ten. Input material: peripheral blood. These receptors were collected from a woman aged 55 to 70 with acute or convalescent COVID-19.

The V call is TRBV4-3, the J call TRBJ2-7; a weak D match, TRBD1 (6 bases). The CDR3 extends over 16 amino acids. From germline, CDR1 is LGHNA and CDR2 YSLEER. V was shortened by 3 bases and J by 5 bases, with 20 bases between the two germline ends. CDR3 region: CASSQVTGSFYHEQYF. The DNA of the CDR3 is TGCGCCAGCAGCCAGGTTACAGGGAGTTTTTACCACGAGCAGTACTTC.

This clone has only one observation. The chain joins TRBV7-9 to TRBJ1-1; TRBD1 aligns across 8 bases. This CDR3 comprises 16 residues. CDR1 is SEHNR, CDR2 FQNEAQ, per germline (reference sequence). Trimming cost V 5 bases and J 0 bases; bases outside gene matches: 8. The CDR3 region has the DNA TGTGCCAGCAGCATAAATAGACAGGGGATGAACACTGAAGCTTTCTTT. Amino acids: CASSINRQGMNTEAFF.

The chain is built from TRBV15 and TRBJ1-4; 9 bases agree with TRBD1. The CDR3 is made up of 16 amino acids. Germline V gives CDR1 LNHNV, CDR2 YYDKDF (reference sequence). V shed 3 bases and J 3 bases; nucleotides not matched to a gene: 5. The CDR3 nucleotides are TGTGCCACCAGCAGGGGACAGGGAACGGCTAATGAAAAACTGTTTTTT. Protein: CATSRGQGTANEKLFF.

The sample holds many counts of this clone. The chain has TRBV4-2 and TRBJ2-7; TRBD1 matches 7 bases. Germline CDR1 reads LGHNA; CDR2 reads YNFKEQ. The CDR3 consists of 16 residues. The ends lost 1 base at V and 0 bases at J; junction bases unmatched: 6. Here the CDR3 DNA reads TGTGCCAGCAGCCAAGTGCCGGGACAGAGCTCCTACGAGCAGTACTTC. Protein: CASSQVPGQSSYEQYF.

J is TRBJ1-2 and V is TRBV5-6; possibly TRBD1 for D (5 bases). Trimming shortened V by 5 bases and J by 7 bases, and 24 bases separated the two germline ends. Germline V gene data show CDR1 as SGHDT and CDR2 as YYEEEE. The CDR3 covers 16 residues. The CDR3 protein is CASSSLSGTGSGGYTF. CDR3 bases: TGTGCCAGCAGTTCCCTGAGTGGTACAGGCTCGGGTGGCTACACCTTC.